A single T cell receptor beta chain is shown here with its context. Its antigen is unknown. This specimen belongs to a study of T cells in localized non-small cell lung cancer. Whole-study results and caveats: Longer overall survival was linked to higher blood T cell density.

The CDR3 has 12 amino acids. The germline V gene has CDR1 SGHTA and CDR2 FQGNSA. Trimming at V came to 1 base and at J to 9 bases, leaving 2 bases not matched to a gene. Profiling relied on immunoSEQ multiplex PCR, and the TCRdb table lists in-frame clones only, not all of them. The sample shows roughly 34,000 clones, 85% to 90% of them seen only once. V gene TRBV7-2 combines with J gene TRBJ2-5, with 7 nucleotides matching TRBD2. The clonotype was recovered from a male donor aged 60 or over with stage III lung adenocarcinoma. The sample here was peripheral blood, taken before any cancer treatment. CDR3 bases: TGTGCCAGCAGCTTAGATGGGGGGGCCCAGTACTTC. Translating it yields CASSLDGGAQYF.